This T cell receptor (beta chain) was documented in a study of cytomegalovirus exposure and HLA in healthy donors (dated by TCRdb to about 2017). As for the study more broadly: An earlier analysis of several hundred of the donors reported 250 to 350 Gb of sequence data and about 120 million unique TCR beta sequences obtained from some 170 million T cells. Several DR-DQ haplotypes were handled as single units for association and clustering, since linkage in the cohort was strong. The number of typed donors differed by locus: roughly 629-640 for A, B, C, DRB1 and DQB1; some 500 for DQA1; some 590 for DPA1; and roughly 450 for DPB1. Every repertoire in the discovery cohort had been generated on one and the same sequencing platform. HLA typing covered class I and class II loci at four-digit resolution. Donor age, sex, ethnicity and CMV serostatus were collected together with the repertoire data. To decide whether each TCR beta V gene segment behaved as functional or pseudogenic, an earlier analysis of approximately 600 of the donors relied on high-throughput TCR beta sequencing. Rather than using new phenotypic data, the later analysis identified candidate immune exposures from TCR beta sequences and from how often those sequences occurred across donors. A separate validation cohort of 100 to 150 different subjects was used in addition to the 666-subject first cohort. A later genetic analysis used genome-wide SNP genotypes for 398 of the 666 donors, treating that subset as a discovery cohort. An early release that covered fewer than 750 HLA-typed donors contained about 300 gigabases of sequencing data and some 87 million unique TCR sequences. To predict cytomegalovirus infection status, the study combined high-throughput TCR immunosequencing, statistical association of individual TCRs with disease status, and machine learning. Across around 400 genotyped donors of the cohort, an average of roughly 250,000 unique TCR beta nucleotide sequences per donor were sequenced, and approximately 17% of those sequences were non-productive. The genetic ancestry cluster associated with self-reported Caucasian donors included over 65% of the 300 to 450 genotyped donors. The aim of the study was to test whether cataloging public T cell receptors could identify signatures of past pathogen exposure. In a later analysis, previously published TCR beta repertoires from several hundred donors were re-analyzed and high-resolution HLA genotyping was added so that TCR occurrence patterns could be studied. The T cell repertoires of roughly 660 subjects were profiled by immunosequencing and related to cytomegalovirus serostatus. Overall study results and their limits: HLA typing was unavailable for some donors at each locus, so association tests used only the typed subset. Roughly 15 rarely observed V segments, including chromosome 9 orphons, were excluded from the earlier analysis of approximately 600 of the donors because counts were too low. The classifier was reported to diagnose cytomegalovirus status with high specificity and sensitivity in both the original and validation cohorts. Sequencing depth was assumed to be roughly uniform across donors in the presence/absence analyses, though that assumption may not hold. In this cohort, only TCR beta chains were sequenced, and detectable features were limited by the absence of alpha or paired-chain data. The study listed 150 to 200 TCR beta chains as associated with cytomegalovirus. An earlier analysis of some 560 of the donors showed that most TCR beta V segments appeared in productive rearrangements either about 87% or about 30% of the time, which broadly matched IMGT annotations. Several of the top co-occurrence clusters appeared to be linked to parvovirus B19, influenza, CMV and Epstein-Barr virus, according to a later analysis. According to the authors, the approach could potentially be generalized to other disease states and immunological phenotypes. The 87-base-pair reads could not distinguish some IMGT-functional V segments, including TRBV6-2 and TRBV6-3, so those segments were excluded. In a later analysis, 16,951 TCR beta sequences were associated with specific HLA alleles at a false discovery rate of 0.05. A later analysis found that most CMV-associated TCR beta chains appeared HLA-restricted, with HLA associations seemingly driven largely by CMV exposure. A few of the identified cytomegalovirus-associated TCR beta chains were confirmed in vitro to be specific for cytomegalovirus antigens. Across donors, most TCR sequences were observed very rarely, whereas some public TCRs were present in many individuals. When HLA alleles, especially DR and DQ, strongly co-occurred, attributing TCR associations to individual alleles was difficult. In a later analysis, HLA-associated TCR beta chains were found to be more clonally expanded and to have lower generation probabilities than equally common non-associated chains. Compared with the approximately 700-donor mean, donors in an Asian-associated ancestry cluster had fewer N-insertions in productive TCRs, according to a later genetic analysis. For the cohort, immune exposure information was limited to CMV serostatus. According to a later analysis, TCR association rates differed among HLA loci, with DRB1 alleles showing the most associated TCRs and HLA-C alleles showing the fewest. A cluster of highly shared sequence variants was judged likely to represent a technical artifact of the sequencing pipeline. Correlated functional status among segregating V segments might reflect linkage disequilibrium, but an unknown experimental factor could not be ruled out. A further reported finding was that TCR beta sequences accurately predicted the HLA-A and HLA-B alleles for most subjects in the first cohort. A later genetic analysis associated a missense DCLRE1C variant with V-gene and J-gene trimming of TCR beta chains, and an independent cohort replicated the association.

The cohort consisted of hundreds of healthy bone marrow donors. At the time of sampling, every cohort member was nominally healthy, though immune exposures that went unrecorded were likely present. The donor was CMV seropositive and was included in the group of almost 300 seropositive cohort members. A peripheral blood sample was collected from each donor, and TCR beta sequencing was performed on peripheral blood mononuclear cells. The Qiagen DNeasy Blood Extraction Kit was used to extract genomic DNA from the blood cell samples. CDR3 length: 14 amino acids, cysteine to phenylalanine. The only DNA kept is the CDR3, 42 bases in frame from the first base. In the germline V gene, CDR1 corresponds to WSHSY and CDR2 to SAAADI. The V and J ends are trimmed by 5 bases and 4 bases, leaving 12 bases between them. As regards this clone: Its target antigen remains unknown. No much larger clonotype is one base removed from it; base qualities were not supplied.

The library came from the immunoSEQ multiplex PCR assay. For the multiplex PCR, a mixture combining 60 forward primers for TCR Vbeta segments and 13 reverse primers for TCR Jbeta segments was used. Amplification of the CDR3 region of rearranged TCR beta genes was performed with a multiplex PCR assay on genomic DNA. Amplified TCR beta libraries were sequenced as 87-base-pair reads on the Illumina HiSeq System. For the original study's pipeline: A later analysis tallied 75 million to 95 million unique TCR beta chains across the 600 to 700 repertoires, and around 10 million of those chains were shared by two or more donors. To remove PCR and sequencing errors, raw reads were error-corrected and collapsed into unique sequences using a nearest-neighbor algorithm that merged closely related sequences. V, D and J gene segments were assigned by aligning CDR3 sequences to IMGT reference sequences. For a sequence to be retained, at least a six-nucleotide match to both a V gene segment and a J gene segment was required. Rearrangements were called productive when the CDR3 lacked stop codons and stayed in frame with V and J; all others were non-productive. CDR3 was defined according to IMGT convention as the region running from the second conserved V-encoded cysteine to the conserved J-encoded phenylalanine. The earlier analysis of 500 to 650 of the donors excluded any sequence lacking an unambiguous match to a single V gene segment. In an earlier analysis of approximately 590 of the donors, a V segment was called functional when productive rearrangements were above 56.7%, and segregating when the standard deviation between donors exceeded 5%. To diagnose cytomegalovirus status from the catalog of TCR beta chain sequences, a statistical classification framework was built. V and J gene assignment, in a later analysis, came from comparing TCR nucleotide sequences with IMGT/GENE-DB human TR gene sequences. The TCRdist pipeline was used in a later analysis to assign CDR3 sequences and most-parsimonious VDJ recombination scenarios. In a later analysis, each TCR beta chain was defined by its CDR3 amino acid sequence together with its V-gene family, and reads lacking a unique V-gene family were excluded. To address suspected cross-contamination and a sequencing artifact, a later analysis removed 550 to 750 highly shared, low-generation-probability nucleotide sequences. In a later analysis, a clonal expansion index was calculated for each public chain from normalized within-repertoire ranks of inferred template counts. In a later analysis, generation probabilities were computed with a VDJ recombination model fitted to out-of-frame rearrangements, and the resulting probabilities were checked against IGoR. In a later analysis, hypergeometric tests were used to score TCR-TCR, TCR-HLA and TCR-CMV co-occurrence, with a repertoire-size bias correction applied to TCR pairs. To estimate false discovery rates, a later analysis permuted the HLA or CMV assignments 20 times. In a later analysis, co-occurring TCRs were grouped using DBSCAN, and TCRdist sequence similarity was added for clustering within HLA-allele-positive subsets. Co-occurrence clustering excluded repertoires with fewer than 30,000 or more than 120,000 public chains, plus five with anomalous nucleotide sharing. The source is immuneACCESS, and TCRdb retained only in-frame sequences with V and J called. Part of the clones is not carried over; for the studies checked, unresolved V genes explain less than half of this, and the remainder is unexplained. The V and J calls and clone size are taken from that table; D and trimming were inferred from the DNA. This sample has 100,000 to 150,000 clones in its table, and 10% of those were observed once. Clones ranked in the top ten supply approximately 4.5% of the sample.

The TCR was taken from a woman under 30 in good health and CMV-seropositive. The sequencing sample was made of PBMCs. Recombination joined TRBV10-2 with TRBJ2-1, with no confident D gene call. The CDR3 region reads CASSPPVVYNEQFF. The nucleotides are TGCGCCAGCAGTCCCCCGGTGGTATACAATGAGCAGTTCTTC.